The 27 T cell receptor beta chains presented below share a single source sample, sequenced in a study of blood T cell repertoires in COVID-19. Using immunoSEQ multiplex PCR, the repertoire was profiled, and TCRdb retains in-frame clones only, with some absent. The sample records about 100,000 clones, about 77% being singletons. The specimen sequenced was peripheral blood. These receptors came from a human donor in a cohort sampled during active COVID-19.

The gene calls are TRBV19 and TRBJ2-1; 13 nucleotides align to TRBD2. V gave up 5 bases and J gave up 5 bases; unmatched junction bases: 3. The CDR3 sequence is 15 residues long. Germline CDR1 reads LNHDA; CDR2 reads SQIVND (reference sequence). This CDR3 reads CASSGTSGVNNEQFF. The CDR3 coding sequence is TGTGCCAGTAGTGGGACTAGCGGGGTGAACAATGAGCAGTTCTTC. The variable domain in full, completed from reference TRBV19 and TRBJ2-1, reads DGGITQSPKYLFRKEGQNVTLSCEQNLNHDAMYWYRQDPGQGLRLIYYSQIVNDFQKGDIAEGYSVSREKKESFPLTVTSAQKNPTAFYLCASSGTSGVNNEQFFGPGTRLTVL.

The chain carries TRBV3-1 (or the pseudogene TRBV3-2) and TRBJ2-7; TRBD1 agrees at 10 bases. Trimming removed 4 bases from V and 1 base from J; junction bases left unmatched: 4. Germline V CDR1 and CDR2: LGHDT, YNNKEL (reference sequence). The CDR3 loop spans 15 amino acids. CDR3 nucleotides: TGTGCCAGCAGCCCTACGGACAGGGGGTCCTACGAGCAGTACTTC. Its protein product is CASSPTDRGSYEQYF.

This chain links TRBV6-5 with TRBJ2-1, with 7 bases identical to TRBD2. The trim removed 0 bases at V and 4 bases at J, leaving 6 bases unmatched. CDR1 is MNHEY and CDR2 is SVGAGI in the germline V gene. This CDR3 has 16 residues. The CDR3 here is CASSYSGGSGYNEQFF. For the CDR3, the DNA is TGTGCCAGCAGTTACTCTGGCGGGAGTGGGTACAATGAGCAGTTCTTC.

This chain connects TRBV6-6 to TRBJ2-3, with a weak D call TRBD2 (5 bases). The germline V and J ends were trimmed by 6 bases and 1 base, with 17 bases remaining between them. In germline, CDR1 is MNHNY, CDR2 SVGAGI (reference sequence). The CDR3 has 16 residues. The CDR3 reads CASSPGRAQGTDTQYF. The CDR3 DNA is TGTGCCAGCAGCCCTGGGCGGGCCCAGGGCACAGATACGCAGTATTTT.

The chain joins TRBV5-5 to TRBJ1-6; 10 nucleotides agree with TRBD1. Germline V gives CDR1 SGHKS, CDR2 YYEKEE (reference sequence). J gave up 14 bases and V 7 bases, and 12 bases lay outside the gene matches. This CDR3 region has 14 residues. CDR3 nucleotides: TGTGCCAGCGGGGTGGGGACAGGGGAGACTGCCCTCCACTTT. It specifies CASGVGTGETALHF.

J is TRBJ1-1 and V is TRBV12-3 or TRBV12-4; 7 nucleotides agree with TRBD1. With V trimmed by 6 bases and J by 1 base, 2 bases remained unmatched. This CDR3 is 13 amino acids long. The CDR3 DNA reads TGTGCCAGCAGCCGACAGGGGAACACTGAAGCTTTCTTT. This encodes CASSRQGNTEAFF.

The chain links TRBV28 to TRBJ2-1; 11 positions agree with TRBD2. The CDR3 has 18 amino acids. V gave up 10 bases and J gave up 4 bases; unmatched junction bases: 18. Germline V CDR1 and CDR2: MDHEN, SYDVKM. Here the CDR3 DNA reads TGTGCCACCTGTCCGGGACGCTCGGGACTAGCGGAATACAATGAGCAGTTCTTC. It translates to CATCPGRSGLAEYNEQFF.

V and J are TRBV5-5 and TRBJ2-7, with a tentative D call TRBD1 (6 bases). The CDR3 runs to 13 residues. Germline assignment: CDR1 SGHKS and CDR2 YYEKEE (reference sequence). Trimming pared 0 bases from V and 3 bases from J, leaving 7 bases between. CDR3 coding DNA: TGTGCCAGCAGCTTGGGGACAGACTACGAGCAGTACTTC. It yields the protein CASSLGTDYEQYF.

For the CDR3, the DNA is TGTGCCAGCAGTTACGGCGGGGGCAATCAGCCCCAGCATTTT. Protein sequence: CASSYGGGNQPQHF. The chain recombines TRBV6-6 with TRBJ1-5; D ambiguous. This CDR3 contains 14 residues. The V gene's germline CDR1 is MNHNY and CDR2 SVGAGI (reference sequence). Trimming stripped 2 bases from V and 2 bases from J, with 7 bases between.

This CDR3 reads CASSGTSGTGDTQYF. DNA for the CDR3: TGTGCCAGCTCAGGGACTAGCGGGACAGGAGATACGCAGTATTTT. The genes are TRBV18 and TRBJ2-3; 13 nucleotides agree with TRBD2. The J segment lost 5 bases and the V segment lost 5 bases, leaving 4 bases of the junction unmatched. The CDR3 covers 15 residues. Germline V gene sequence: CDR1 KGHSH, CDR2 LQKENI.

The chain is built from TRBV3-1 (or the pseudogene TRBV3-2) and TRBJ2-7, with D tentatively TRBD2 (5 bases). CDR3 length: 13 residues. Germline CDR1 LGHDT, CDR2 YNNKEL (reference sequence). V shed 4 bases and J shed 4 bases, with 11 bases lying between them. CDR3 in amino acids: CASSPRGAYEQYF. The CDR3 nucleotides are TGTGCCAGCAGCCCTCGGGGAGCTTACGAGCAGTACTTC.

This clone has just a few counts. This sequence joins TRBV5-6 and TRBJ2-7, with D unresolved. CDR1 and CDR2 from the germline V gene are SGHDT and YYEEEE. Trimming stripped 2 bases from V and 3 bases from J, with 6 bases between. The CDR3 spans 12 residues. In DNA form, the CDR3 reads TGTGCCAGCAGCTTCACTGTCTACGAGCAGTACTTC. Amino acids: CASSFTVYEQYF.

This rearrangement joins TRBV2 to TRBJ1-6; D unresolved. The CDR3 is made up of 14 amino acids. V was shortened by 1 base and J by 4 bases, with 5 bases between the two germline ends. The V gene's germline CDR1 is SNHLY and CDR2 FYNNEI. The CDR3, as DNA: TGTGCCAGCAGTGAAGAACTATATAATTCACCCCTCCACTTT. It is translated as CASSEELYNSPLHF.

V gene TRBV5-1 combines with J gene TRBJ2-5; D remains ambiguous. V was cut by 2 bases and J by 7 bases, with 6 bases left in between. CDR1 and CDR2 from the germline V gene are SGHRS and YFSETQ. The CDR3 totals 11 residues. CDR3 nucleotides: TGCGCCAGCAGCTTTTTATCGACCCAGTACTTC. Its protein is CASSFLSTQYF.

This chain joins TRBV30 and TRBJ2-7; tentative D call: TRBD1 (8 bases). The V gene's germline CDR1 is GTSNPN and CDR2 SVGIG (reference sequence). CDR3 size: 15 residues. Trimming pared 5 bases from V and 2 bases from J, leaving 19 bases between. This CDR3 is CAWRKGTGGAYEQYF. CDR3 sequence (DNA): TGTGCCTGGCGTAAAGGAACAGGGGGGGCCTACGAGCAGTACTTC.

The chain links TRBV2 to TRBJ1-2, with D possibly being TRBD1 (6 bases). Germline values: CDR1 SNHLY, CDR2 FYNNEI. This CDR3 is built from 13 residues. Trimming left V 7 bases short and J 5 bases short, with 14 bases between. CDR3 sequence (DNA): TGTGCCAGCAAAGGGACAAGTAGTTATGGCTACACCTTC. Its translation is CASKGTSSYGYTF.

V usage is TRBV5-1 and J usage is TRBJ2-7, with D perhaps matching TRBD2 (6 bases). The CDR3 is 14 amino acids. The germline CDR1 and CDR2 sequences are SGHRS and YFSETQ. V shed 4 bases and J shed 4 bases, with 15 bases lying between them. As DNA, the CDR3 is TGCGCCAGCAGCCGGGACTCCACGAAGTACGAGCAGTACTTC. Its translation is CASSRDSTKYEQYF.

The chain has TRBV6-5 and TRBJ2-7; 8 bases agree with TRBD1. Trimming cost V 2 bases and J 2 bases; bases outside gene matches: 5. Germline loops: CDR1 MNHEY, CDR2 SVGAGI. The CDR3 consists of 15 residues. CDR3 protein: CASSYRQGFTYEQYF. The CDR3 region has the DNA TGTGCCAGCAGTTACAGACAGGGGTTTACCTACGAGCAGTACTTC.

The chain employs TRBV27 and TRBJ2-1; 13 positions match TRBD2. Looked up from germline, CDR1 is MNHEY and CDR2 is SMNVEV (reference sequence). V shed 5 bases and J 8 bases; nucleotides not matched to a gene: 9. CDR3 length equals 16 residues. CDR3 in DNA: TGTGCCAGCAGTCGAAACTACGGACTAGCGGGGGATGAGCAGTTCTTC. It specifies CASSRNYGLAGDEQFF.

This clone came up once. The chain combines TRBV5-1 with TRBJ2-2; 11 bases are shared with TRBD2. V shed 7 bases and J 5 bases; nucleotides not matched to a gene: 10. The germline V gene has CDR1 SGHRS and CDR2 YFSETQ. The CDR3 covers 16 residues. The CDR3 reads CASVALAGVGTGELFF. CDR3 coding DNA: TGCGCCAGCGTAGCACTAGCGGGAGTTGGAACCGGGGAGCTGTTTTTT.

The chain links TRBV28 to TRBJ1-2; 12 nucleotides agree with TRBD1. With 5 bases clipped from V and 8 bases from J, the junction kept 9 bases outside the gene matches. The V gene's germline CDR1 is MDHEN and CDR2 SYDVKM. This CDR3 has 15 amino acids. The CDR3 protein is CASSQGTGGSRGYTF. The CDR3 nucleotides read TGTGCCAGCAGTCAGGGGACAGGGGGCTCTCGAGGCTACACCTTC.

This clone was found many times. The V gene is TRBV10-3, the J gene TRBJ2-1; 14 bases line up with TRBD2. This CDR3 has 15 amino acids. Per the germline V gene, CDR1 is ENHRY and CDR2 is SYGVKD. Germline trimming cut 4 bases from V and 7 bases from J; bases unmatched to any gene: 3. CDR3 sequence (DNA): TGTGCCATCAGTGGACTAGCGGGAGGGGGAAATGAGCAGTTCTTC. This translates into CAISGLAGGGNEQFF.

This chain joins TRBV11-2 and TRBJ2-2, with D possibly being TRBD2 (5 bases). The ends were cut back, 5 bases at V and 1 base at J, with 11 bases in the middle. The V gene's germline CDR1 is SGHAT and CDR2 FQNNGV. The CDR3 runs to 15 residues. CDR3 coding DNA: TGTGCCAGCAGCCGCCTCGGGGAGAACACCGGGGAGCTGTTTTTT. Its translation is CASSRLGENTGELFF.

This chain joins TRBV5-1 and TRBJ1-6; D remains unclear. Trimming took off 1 base at V and 6 bases at J, with 8 bases between the two ends. Germline V gene lookup returns CDR1 SGHRS and CDR2 YFSETQ. CDR3 size: 14 residues. The CDR3: CASSLRPGNSPLHF. The CDR3 DNA is TGCGCCAGCAGCTTGCGTCCCGGTAATTCACCCCTCCACTTT.

This clone appeared a single time. V gene TRBV29-1 combines with J gene TRBJ2-1; TRBD1 matches at 9 bases. Losses at the gene ends were 4 bases for V and 6 bases for J; bases not matched to a gene: 7. Germline V CDR1 and CDR2: SQVTM, ANQGSEA. The CDR3 spans 14 residues. CDR3 sequence reads: CSVGGQGKINEQFF. The DNA for the CDR3 is TGCAGCGTTGGGGGACAGGGTAAGATCAATGAGCAGTTCTTC.

The V gene is TRBV28, the J gene TRBJ1-2, with 7 bases aligning to TRBD1. The CDR3 totals 14 residues. Trimming cost V 4 bases and J 3 bases; bases outside gene matches: 5. CDR1 MDHEN and CDR2 SYDVKM come from the germline V gene. The CDR3 DNA sequence: TGTGCCAGCAGTTCTCCCGGGACAGACTATGGCTACACCTTC. This translates into CASSSPGTDYGYTF.

The chain couples TRBV6-5 to TRBJ1-2; 9 bases align to TRBD1. V lost 6 bases, J lost 8 bases, and 7 bases stayed unmatched. The CDR3 has 13 amino acids. The germline V gene has CDR1 MNHEY and CDR2 SVGAGI. The CDR3 loop is CASRRTGERGYTF. The CDR3 DNA reads TGTGCCAGCAGACGGACAGGGGAGAGGGGCTACACCTTC.